The entry below gives a single T cell receptor beta chain sequence along with its context. Profiled with immunoSEQ multiplex PCR; TCRdb holds only in-frame clones, not every one. The data contain 55,000 to 75,000 clones, 91% of them singletons. This entry is derived from a study of OX40 agonist ivuxolimab in advanced cancers. V shed 5 bases and J shed 0 bases, with 9 bases lying between them. The germline V gene encodes CDR1 MNHNS and CDR2 SASEGT. The CDR3 totals 14 residues. This specimen consisted of CD4+ or CD8+ T cells sorted from blood, obtained in a trial of the OX40 agonist ivuxolimab. The genes are TRBV6-1 and TRBJ2-3; tentative D call: TRBD1 (6 bases). The receptor comes from an adult with an advanced solid tumor such as melanoma, head and neck, liver or kidney cancer. The CDR3 region has the DNA TGTGCCAGCAGTCAGGGGCTGAGCACAGATACGCAGTATTTT. Protein sequence: CASSQGLSTDTQYF.